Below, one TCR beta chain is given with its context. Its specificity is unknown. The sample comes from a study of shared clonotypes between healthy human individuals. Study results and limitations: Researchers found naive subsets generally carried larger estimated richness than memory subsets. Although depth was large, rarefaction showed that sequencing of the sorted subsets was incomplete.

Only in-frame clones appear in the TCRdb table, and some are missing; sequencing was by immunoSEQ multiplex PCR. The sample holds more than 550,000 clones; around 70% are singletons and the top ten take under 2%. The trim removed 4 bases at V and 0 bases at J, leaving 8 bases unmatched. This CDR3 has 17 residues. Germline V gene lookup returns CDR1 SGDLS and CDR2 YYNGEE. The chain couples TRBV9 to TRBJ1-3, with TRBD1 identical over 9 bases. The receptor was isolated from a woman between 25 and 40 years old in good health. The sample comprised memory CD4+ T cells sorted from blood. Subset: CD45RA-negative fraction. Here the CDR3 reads CASSQGQGMSSGNTIYF. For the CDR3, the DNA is TGTGCCAGCAGCCAAGGACAGGGGATGAGCTCTGGAAACACCATATATTTT.